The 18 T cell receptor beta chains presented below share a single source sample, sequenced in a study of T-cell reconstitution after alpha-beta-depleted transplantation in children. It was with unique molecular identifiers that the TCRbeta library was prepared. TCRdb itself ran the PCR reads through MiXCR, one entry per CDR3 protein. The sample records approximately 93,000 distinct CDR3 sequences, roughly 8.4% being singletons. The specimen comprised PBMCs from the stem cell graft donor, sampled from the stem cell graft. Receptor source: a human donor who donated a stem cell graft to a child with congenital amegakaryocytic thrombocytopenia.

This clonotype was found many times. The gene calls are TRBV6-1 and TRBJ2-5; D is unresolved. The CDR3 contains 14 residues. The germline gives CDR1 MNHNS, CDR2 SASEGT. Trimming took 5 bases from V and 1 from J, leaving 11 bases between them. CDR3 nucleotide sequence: TGTGCCAGCAGTACCCCGATGTCCCAAGAGACCCAGTACTTC. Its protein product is CASSTPMSQETQYF.

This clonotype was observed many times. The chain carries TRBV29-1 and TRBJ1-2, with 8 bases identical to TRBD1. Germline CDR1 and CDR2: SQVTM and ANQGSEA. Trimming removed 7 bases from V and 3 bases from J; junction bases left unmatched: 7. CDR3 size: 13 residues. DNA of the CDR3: TGCAGCGCCCGGACAGGGAACGACTATGGCTACACCTTC. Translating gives CSARTGNDYGYTF.

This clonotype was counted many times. The CDR3 sequence: CASSLDGRGGILDEQYF. CDR3 DNA sequence: TGTGCCAGCAGTTTAGATGGTCGGGGGGGCATCCTCGACGAGCAGTACTTC. The chain has TRBV27 and TRBJ2-7; 8 bases fit TRBD2. The ends lost 2 bases at V and 5 bases at J; junction bases unmatched: 14. The CDR3 is 17 residues long. Germline values: CDR1 MNHEY, CDR2 SMNVEV (reference sequence).

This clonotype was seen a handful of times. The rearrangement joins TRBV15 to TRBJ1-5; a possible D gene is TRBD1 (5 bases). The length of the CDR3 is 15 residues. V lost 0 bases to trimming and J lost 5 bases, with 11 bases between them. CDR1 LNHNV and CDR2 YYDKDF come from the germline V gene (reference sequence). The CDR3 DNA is TGTGCCACCAGCAGAGATAGAGCAGGGTATCAGCCCCAGCATTTT. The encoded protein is CATSRDRAGYQPQHF. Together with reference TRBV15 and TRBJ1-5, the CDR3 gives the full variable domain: DAMVIQNPRYQVTQFGKPVTLSCSQTLNHNVMYWYQQKSSQAPKLLFHYYDKDFNNEADTPDNFQSRRPNTSFCFLDIRSPGLGDTAMYLCATSRDRAGYQPQHFGDGTRLSIL.

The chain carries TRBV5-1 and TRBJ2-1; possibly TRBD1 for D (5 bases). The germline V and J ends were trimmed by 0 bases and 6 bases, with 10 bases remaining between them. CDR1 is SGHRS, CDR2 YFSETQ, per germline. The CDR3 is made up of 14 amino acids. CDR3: CASSLEPGSNEQFF. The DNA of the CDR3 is TGCGCCAGCAGCTTGGAGCCAGGGTCCAATGAGCAGTTCTTC.

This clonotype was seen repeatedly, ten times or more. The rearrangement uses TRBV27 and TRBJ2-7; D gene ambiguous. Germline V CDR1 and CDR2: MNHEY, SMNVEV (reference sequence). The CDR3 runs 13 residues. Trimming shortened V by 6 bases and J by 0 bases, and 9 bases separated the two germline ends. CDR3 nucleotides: TGTGCCAGCAGCCGACGGAACTCCTACGAGCAGTACTTC. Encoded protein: CASSRRNSYEQYF.

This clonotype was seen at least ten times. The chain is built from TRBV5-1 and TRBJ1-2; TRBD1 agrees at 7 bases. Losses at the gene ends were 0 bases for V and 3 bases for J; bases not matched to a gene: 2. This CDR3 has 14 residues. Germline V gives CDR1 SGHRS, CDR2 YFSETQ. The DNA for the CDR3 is TGCGCCAGCAGCTTGGGACAGGGTGACTATGGCTACACCTTC. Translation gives CASSLGQGDYGYTF.

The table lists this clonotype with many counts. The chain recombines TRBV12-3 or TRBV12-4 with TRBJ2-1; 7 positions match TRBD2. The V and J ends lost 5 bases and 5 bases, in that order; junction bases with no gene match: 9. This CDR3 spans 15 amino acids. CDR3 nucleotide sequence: TGTGCCAGCAGTAGATCGGGACTACTCGACAATGAGCAGTTCTTC. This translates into CASSRSGLLDNEQFF.

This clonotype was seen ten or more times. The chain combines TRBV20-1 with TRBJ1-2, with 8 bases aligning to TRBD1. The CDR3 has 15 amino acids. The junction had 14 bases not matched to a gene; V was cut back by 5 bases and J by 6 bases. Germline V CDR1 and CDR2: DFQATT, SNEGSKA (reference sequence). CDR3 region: CSALTRPGGADGYTF. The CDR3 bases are TGCAGTGCTCTAACTCGGCCAGGGGGCGCAGATGGCTACACCTTC.

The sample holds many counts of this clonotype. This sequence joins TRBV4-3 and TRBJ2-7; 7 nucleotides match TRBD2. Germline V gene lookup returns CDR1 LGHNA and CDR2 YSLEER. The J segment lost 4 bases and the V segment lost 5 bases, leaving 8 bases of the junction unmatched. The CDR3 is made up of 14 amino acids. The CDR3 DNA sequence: TGCGCCAGCAGCTATGAGGCTAGCGGATACGAGCAGTACTTC. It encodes CASSYEASGYEQYF.

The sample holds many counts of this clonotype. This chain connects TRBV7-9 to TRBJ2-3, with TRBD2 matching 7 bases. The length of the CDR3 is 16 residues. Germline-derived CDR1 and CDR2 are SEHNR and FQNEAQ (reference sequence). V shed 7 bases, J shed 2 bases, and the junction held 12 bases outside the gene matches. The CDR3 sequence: CASTPRLAVFTDTQYF. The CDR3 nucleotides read TGTGCCAGCACCCCGCGCCTAGCGGTTTTCACAGATACGCAGTATTTT.

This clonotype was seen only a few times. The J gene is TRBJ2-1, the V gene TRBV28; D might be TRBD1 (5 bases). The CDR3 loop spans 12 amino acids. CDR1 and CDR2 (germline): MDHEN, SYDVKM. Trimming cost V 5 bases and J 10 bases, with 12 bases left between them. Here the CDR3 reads CASSAGFGEQFF. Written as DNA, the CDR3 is TGTGCCAGCAGTGCAGGGTTCGGGGAGCAGTTCTTC.

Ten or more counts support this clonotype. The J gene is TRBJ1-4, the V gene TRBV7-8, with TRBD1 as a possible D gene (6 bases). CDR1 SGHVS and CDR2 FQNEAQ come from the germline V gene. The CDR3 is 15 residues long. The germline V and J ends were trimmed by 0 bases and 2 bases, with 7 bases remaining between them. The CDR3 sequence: CASSLAGGTNEKLFF. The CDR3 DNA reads TGTGCCAGCAGCTTAGCGGGGGGCACTAATGAAAAACTGTTTTTT.

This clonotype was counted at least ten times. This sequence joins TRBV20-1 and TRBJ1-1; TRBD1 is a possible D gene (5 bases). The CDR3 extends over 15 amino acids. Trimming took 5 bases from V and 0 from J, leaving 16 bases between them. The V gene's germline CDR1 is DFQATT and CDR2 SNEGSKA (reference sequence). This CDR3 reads CSAGRGWHMNTEAFF. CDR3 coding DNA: TGCAGTGCTGGAAGGGGTTGGCACATGAACACTGAAGCTTTCTTT.

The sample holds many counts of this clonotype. The CDR3 nucleotides are TGCGCCAGCAGCTTTGAAAGAACGGGTGAAAAACTGTTTTTT. Residues: CASSFERTGEKLFF. The chain recombines TRBV5-1 with TRBJ1-4; D uncertain. Trimming took off 2 bases at V and 7 bases at J, with 12 bases between the two ends. CDR1 and CDR2 (germline): SGHRS, YFSETQ. The CDR3 sequence is 14 residues long. The whole variable domain, filled in from reference TRBV5-1 and TRBJ1-4, reads KAGVTQTPRYLIKTRGQQVTLSCSPISGHRSVSWYQQTPGQGLQFLFEYFSETQRNKGNFPGRFSGRQFSNSRSEMNVSTLELGDSALYLCASSFERTGEKLFFGSGTQLSVL.

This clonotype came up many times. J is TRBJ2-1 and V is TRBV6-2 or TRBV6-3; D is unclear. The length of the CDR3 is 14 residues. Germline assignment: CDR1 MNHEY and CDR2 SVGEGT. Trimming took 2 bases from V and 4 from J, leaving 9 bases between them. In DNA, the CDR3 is TGTGCCAGCAGTTACGGTGGGGAATACAATGAGCAGTTCTTC. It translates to CASSYGGEYNEQFF.

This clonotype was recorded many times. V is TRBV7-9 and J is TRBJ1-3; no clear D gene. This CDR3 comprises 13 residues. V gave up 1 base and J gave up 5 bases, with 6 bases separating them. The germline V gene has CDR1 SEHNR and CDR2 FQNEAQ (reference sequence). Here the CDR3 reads CASSLDSRNTIYF. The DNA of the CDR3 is TGTGCCAGCAGCTTAGACAGCAGAAACACCATATATTTT.

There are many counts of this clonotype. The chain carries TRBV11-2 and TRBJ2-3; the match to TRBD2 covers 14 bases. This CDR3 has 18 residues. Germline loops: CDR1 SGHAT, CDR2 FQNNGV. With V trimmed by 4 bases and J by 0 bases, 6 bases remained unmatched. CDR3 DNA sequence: TGTGCCAGCAGCTCGTGGACTAGCGGGAGGCGAAGCACAGATACGCAGTATTTT. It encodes CASSSWTSGRRSTDTQYF.